The 6 T cell receptor beta chains given below trace back to one sample, sequenced in a study of shared clonotypes between healthy human individuals. The assay was immunoSEQ multiplex PCR, and TCRdb's table has in-frame clones only and misses some. The sample includes about 1 million clones, approximately 76% seen only once; the top ten take around 1.5%. Sequencing used memory CD4+ T cells sorted from blood. The subset here: CD45RA-negative fraction. The source is a man between 18 and 35 years old in good health.

The chain has TRBV7-2 and TRBJ2-1, with 10 bases aligning to TRBD2. The germline gives CDR1 SGHTA, CDR2 FQGNSA. J was trimmed by 9 bases and V by 6 bases; bases with no gene match: 8. This CDR3 contains 14 residues. DNA of the CDR3: TGTGCCAGCAGTCGGGCTAGCGGGAGTCTTGAGCAGTTCTTC. Protein sequence: CASSRASGSLEQFF.

The genes are TRBV5-1 and TRBJ1-6; TRBD1 agrees at 9 bases. CDR1 and CDR2 from the germline V gene are SGHRS and YFSETQ. The length of the CDR3 is 15 residues. J lost 5 bases, V lost 4 bases, and 4 bases had no gene match. The CDR3 here is CASSTGQGNNSPLHF. The CDR3 DNA reads TGCGCCAGCAGCACGGGACAGGGTAATAATTCACCCCTCCACTTT.

V usage is TRBV2 and J usage is TRBJ2-1; possible D gene TRBD2, 5 bases. Germline CDR1 reads SNHLY; CDR2 reads FYNNEI. This CDR3 spans 16 amino acids. V shed 2 bases and J shed 0 bases, with 11 bases lying between them. The CDR3 protein is CASSEYGVASYNEQFF. CDR3 nucleotides: TGTGCCAGCAGTGAATACGGGGTGGCCTCCTACAATGAGCAGTTCTTC.

This clone was recorded once. This chain uses TRBV5-1 with TRBJ2-4; 8 bases agree with TRBD1. Trimming at V came to 4 bases and at J to 8 bases, leaving 8 bases not matched to a gene. Germline CDR1 and CDR2: SGHRS and YFSETQ. The CDR3 is 14 residues long. For the CDR3, the DNA is TGCGCCAGCAGCCCGGGACAGGATGTTGACATTCAGTACTTC. As protein: CASSPGQDVDIQYF. Based on the CDR3 plus reference TRBV5-1 and TRBJ2-4, the full variable domain is KAGVTQTPRYLIKTRGQQVTLSCSPISGHRSVSWYQQTPGQGLQFLFEYFSETQRNKGNFPGRFSGRQFSNSRSEMNVSTLELGDSALYLCASSPGQDVDIQYFGAGTRLSVL.

This clone appeared a few times. The chain links TRBV30 to TRBJ2-5; 7 bases fit TRBD1. The end of the DNA is better explained by TRBJ2-7, so the J call may be wrong. The CDR3 covers 13 residues. Germline V gene sequence: CDR1 GTSNPN, CDR2 SVGIG (reference sequence). As DNA, the CDR3 is TGTGCCTGGACTAGGGACAGCCCCTACGAGCAGTACTTC. Translated, it gives CAWTRDSPYEQYF.

This clone was recorded only once. In DNA, the CDR3 is TGTGCCAGCAGCTTAGCGGCAGGGAATGGGGTC. Residues: CASSLAAGNGV. V gene TRBV5-6 combines with J gene TRBJ2-7; D possibly matches TRBD1 or TRBD2 (5 bases each). Germline assignment: CDR1 SGHDT and CDR2 YYEEEE. The CDR3 runs 11 residues.